Listed here are 3 T cell receptor beta chains from one sample, sequenced in a study of blood T cell repertoires in COVID-19. Assay: immunoSEQ multiplex PCR; the TCRdb copy retains only in-frame clones and omits some. The data contain approximately 140,000 clones, around four fifths of them singletons. Sequenced sample: PBMCs or T cells enriched from blood (not recorded which). These TCRs come from a middle-aged man with acute COVID-19.

V gene TRBV10-1 combines with J gene TRBJ2-7; 10 bases fit TRBD2. The CDR3 has 19 amino acids. CDR1 is WNHNN, CDR2 SYGVQD, per germline (reference sequence). V lost 0 bases, J lost 0 bases, and 11 bases stayed unmatched. CDR3: CASSESLWTSGTFSYEQYF. DNA for the CDR3: TGCGCCAGCAGTGAGTCGTTATGGACTAGCGGCACCTTCTCCTACGAGCAGTACTTC.

This clone was seen more than once but under ten times. This chain uses TRBV18 with TRBJ2-7; the D gene is possibly TRBD1 (7 bases). V was clipped by 11 bases and J by 4 bases, with 18 bases between them. Germline V gene lookup returns CDR1 KGHSH and CDR2 LQKENI. The CDR3 totals 13 residues. In DNA form, the CDR3 reads TGTGCCTCCTCAGGGGGGCCTTATTACGAGCAGTACTTC. Translating it yields CASSGGPYYEQYF.

The chain uses TRBV6-6 and TRBJ1-2, with 10 bases identical to TRBD1. Germline CDR1 reads MNHNY; CDR2 reads SVGAGI (reference sequence). CDR3 length: 14 residues. J was trimmed by 4 bases and V by 10 bases; bases with no gene match: 9. Written as DNA, the CDR3 is TGTGCCATCCGACAGGGGGCGCGGGGCTATGGCTACACCTTC. Its protein product is CAIRQGARGYGYTF.